The 3 T cell receptor beta chains in this list originate from one sample, sequenced in a study of breast tumors, draining lymph nodes, adjacent tissues. TCRdb itself ran the multiplex PCR reads through MiXCR, one entry per CDR3 protein. Of some 140,000 distinct CDR3 sequences listed, 20% to 25% are singletons. Breast cancer patients provided tissue from their axillary draining lymph nodes. Sequencing was done on a sample of axillary lymph node tissue. These TCRs come from a female donor with breast cancer. Some clones in this sample may be carry-over from other donors' samples.

V usage is TRBV18 and J usage is TRBJ2-2; 8 bases are a match to TRBD2. V lost 8 bases and J lost 6; bases outside the gene matches: 8. The CDR3 contains 14 residues. Germline V gene data show CDR1 as KGHSH and CDR2 as LQKENI. As DNA, the CDR3 is TGTGCCAGCAATATGCTAGCGGGCTCCGGGGAGCTGTTTTTT. Translation: CASNMLAGSGELFF.

This clonotype showed up many times. The rearrangement uses TRBV20-1 and TRBJ2-7; TRBD2 agrees at 11 bases. Germline CDR1 DFQATT, CDR2 SNEGSKA (reference sequence). The CDR3 is 17 amino acids. V shed 5 bases, J shed 4 bases, and the junction held 16 bases outside the gene matches. CDR3 sequence reads: CSARGQGPTSGVYEQYF. DNA for the CDR3: TGCAGTGCTCGAGGACAAGGGCCGACTAGCGGGGTATACGAGCAGTACTTC.

As for this clonotype: This may stem from a read error, because a much larger clone lies one nucleotide away. The V call is TRBV5-1, the J call TRBJ2-5, with 10 positions matching TRBD1. CDR3 size: 17 residues. Germline values: CDR1 SGHRS, CDR2 YFSETQ. The CDR3 nucleotides read TGCGCCAGCAGCTTAGGTACCGGGACAGGGGTCTGGGAGACCCAGTGCTTC. Encoded protein: CASSLGTGTGVWETQCF.